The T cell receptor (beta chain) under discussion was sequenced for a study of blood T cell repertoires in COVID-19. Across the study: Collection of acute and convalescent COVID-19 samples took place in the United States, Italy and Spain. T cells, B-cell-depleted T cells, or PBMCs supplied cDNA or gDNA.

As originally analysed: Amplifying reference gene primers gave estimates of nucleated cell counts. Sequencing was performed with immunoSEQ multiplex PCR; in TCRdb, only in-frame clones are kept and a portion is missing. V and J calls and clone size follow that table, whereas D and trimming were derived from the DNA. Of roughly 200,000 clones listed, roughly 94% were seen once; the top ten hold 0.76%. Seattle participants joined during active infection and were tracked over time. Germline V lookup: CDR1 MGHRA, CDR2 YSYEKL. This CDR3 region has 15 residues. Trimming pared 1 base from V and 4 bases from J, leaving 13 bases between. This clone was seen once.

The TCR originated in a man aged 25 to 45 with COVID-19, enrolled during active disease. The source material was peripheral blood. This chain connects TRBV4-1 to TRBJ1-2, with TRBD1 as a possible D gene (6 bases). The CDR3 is CASSQARDNTYGYTF. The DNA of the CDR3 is TGCGCCAGCAGCCAAGCCAGGGACAACACCTATGGCTACACCTTC.